This T cell receptor beta chain was sequenced for a study of cytomegalovirus exposure and HLA in healthy donors. In the PCR, 60 Vbeta and 13 Jbeta primers were used. Method: immunoSEQ multiplex PCR; TCRdb's copy keeps in-frame clones and lacks some. Of around 78,000 clones in the sample, 63% were seen once. In germline, CDR1 is LNHDA, CDR2 SQIVND (reference sequence). The CDR3 is made up of 17 amino acids. With V trimmed by 5 bases and J by 5 bases, 14 bases remained unmatched. The sample taken for sequencing was PBMCs. The sequence came from a young man in good health and CMV-seropositive. The V and J genes are TRBV19 and TRBJ2-5; 10 positions match TRBD2. DNA of the CDR3: TGTGCCAGTAGTTCTTTCAGCGGGAGGGCTACATCGGAGACCCAGTACTTC. Translation gives CASSSFSGRATSETQYF.